This T cell receptor (beta chain) stems from a study of beta chain features in type 1 diabetes. This clone was detected only a few times. Antigen specificity is unknown. Study findings and constraints: Type 1 diabetes patients had VDJ junctions that carried fewer insertions and more deletions. HLA influence on TCRB rearrangement stayed unresolved here. The study found that naive, central memory and Treg TCRB repertoires appeared more similar in patients than in healthy donors.

V lost 1 base and J lost 8, with 6 bases in between. The CDR3 has 12 residues. Germline V gene sequence: CDR1 SGHTA, CDR2 FQGNSA. Expressed TCRB transcripts were sequenced, since all the RNA that had been isolated was reverse transcribed. Naive, central memory and regulatory T cell samples averaged roughly 4 million reads. The protocol was immunoSEQ multiplex PCR, while the TCRdb copy is restricted to in-frame clones and leaves out a portion. The sample has around 300,000 clones, 12% to 15% seen once. The TCR comes from a man aged 25 to 45 in good health. V is TRBV7-2 and J is TRBJ1-5; D not resolved. Sequences were obtained from central memory CD4+ T cells from blood. The CDR3 loop is CASSLGTEPQHF. CDR3 nucleotides: TGTGCCAGCAGCTTAGGAACCGAGCCCCAGCATTTT. The whole variable domain, remainder taken from reference TRBV7-2 and TRBJ1-5, is GAGVSQSPSNKVTEKGKDVELRCDPISGHTALYWYRQSLGQGLEFLIYFQGNSAPDKSGLPSDRFSAERTGGSVSTLTIQRTQQEDSAVYLCASSLGTEPQHFGDGTRLSIL.